These 22 T cell receptor beta chains came from one sample sequenced in a study of T cell responses to AZD1222 COVID-19 vaccine. Measured with immunoSEQ multiplex PCR; TCRdb has only the in-frame clones, and not every one. This repertoire shows under 200,000 clones, around 92% found once; its top ten account for about 4.5%. The sample in question was peripheral blood, obtained on day 0 of MenACWY control vaccination. These receptors came from an adult in good health.

V and J are TRBV28 and TRBJ2-1; tentative D call: TRBD1 (6 bases). The V and J ends lost 11 bases and 2 bases respectively, with 10 bases between them. The CDR3 is 12 amino acids. Germline V gene lookup returns CDR1 MDHEN and CDR2 SYDVKM. DNA of the CDR3: TGTGCCGCACAGGGTACCTACAATGAGCAGTTCTTC. Protein product: CAAQGTYNEQFF.

The chain uses TRBV28 and TRBJ1-1; D is unresolved. V was cut by 7 bases and J by 7 bases, with 10 bases left in between. CDR3 size: 11 residues. Per germline, CDR1 MDHEN and CDR2 SYDVKM. The CDR3 reads CASTGGREAFF. CDR3 DNA: TGTGCCAGCACAGGAGGGCGTGAAGCTTTCTTT.

The V call is TRBV5-5, the J call TRBJ2-1; 12 bases are a match to TRBD2. This CDR3 spans 17 amino acids. V lost 1 base, J lost 2 bases, and 4 bases stayed unmatched. Germline CDR1 reads SGHKS; CDR2 reads YYEKEE (reference sequence). CDR3 region: CASSLLWTSGAYNEQFF. Written as DNA, the CDR3 is TGTGCCAGCAGCTTGTTGTGGACTAGCGGGGCCTACAATGAGCAGTTCTTC. The full variable domain, in which reference TRBV5-5 and TRBJ2-1 provide the parts outside the CDR3, is DAGVTQSPTHLIKTRGQQVTLRCSPISGHKSVSWYQQVLGQGPQFIFQYYEKEERGRGNFPDRFSARQFPNYSSELNVNALLLGDSALYLCASSLLWTSGAYNEQFFGPGTRLTVL.

The chain links TRBV3-1 (or the pseudogene TRBV3-2) to TRBJ2-3; D remains ambiguous. Germline assignment: CDR1 LGHDT and CDR2 YNNKEL (reference sequence). This CDR3 comprises 13 residues. V lost 4 bases to trimming and J lost 1 base, with 6 bases between them. CDR3 in DNA: TGTGCCAGCAGCCGGCCGGGCACAGATACGCAGTATTTT. Protein sequence: CASSRPGTDTQYF.

V gene TRBV3-1 (or the pseudogene TRBV3-2) combines with J gene TRBJ2-1; TRBD2 matches at 13 bases. The germline gives CDR1 LGHDT, CDR2 YNNKEL (reference sequence). CDR3 length equals 18 residues. The ends lost 1 base at V and 4 bases at J; junction bases unmatched: 7. The CDR3 coding sequence is TGTGCCAGCAGCCAAGGGAAACTAGCGGGAGGGAAGTACAATGAGCAGTTCTTC. Residues: CASSQGKLAGGKYNEQFF.

This clone has just one count. The J gene is TRBJ1-5, the V gene TRBV9; D might be TRBD1 (5 bases). V dropped 3 bases and J dropped 3 bases, with 13 bases sitting between them. CDR3 length: 15 residues. Germline assignment: CDR1 SGDLS and CDR2 YYNGEE. The CDR3 is CASSAGGTFNQPQHF. In nucleotides, the CDR3 is TGTGCCAGCAGCGCGGGCGGGACCTTCAATCAGCCCCAGCATTTT.

This chain links TRBV28 with TRBJ1-6; 8 nucleotides match TRBD1. Germline V gene data show CDR1 as MDHEN and CDR2 as SYDVKM. This CDR3 has 13 amino acids. J gave up 5 bases and V 10 bases, and 4 bases lay outside the gene matches. The CDR3 nucleotides are TGTGCCACAGACAGGGGAAATAATTCACCCCTCCACTTT. Translating it yields CATDRGNNSPLHF.

This chain joins TRBV2 and TRBJ1-2; the D is unclear. The CDR3 loop spans 14 amino acids. Germline V lookup: CDR1 SNHLY, CDR2 FYNNEI. V was pared by 8 bases and J by 6 bases, with 19 bases between. CDR3 in DNA: TGTGCCAGCTTGGGGTTGGGATTCTCAAATGGCTACACCTTC. Translated, it gives CASLGLGFSNGYTF.

This chain uses TRBV7-2 with TRBJ2-5, with D uncertain. The CDR3 is made up of 12 amino acids. V was trimmed by 6 bases and J by 3 bases, leaving 8 bases between them. Germline-derived CDR1 and CDR2 are SGHTA and FQGNSA. The CDR3 loop reads CASRTQKETQYF. Here the CDR3 DNA reads TGTGCCAGCAGGACCCAAAAAGAGACCCAGTACTTC.

In this sample, this clone turned up a few times. This rearrangement joins TRBV5-1 to TRBJ2-7; 8 bases match TRBD1. The ends lost 0 bases at V and 6 bases at J; junction bases unmatched: 8. The CDR3 runs to 15 residues. Germline CDR1 SGHRS, CDR2 YFSETQ. CDR3 loop: CASSLDGQGFGEQYF. Written as DNA, the CDR3 is TGCGCCAGCAGCTTGGATGGACAGGGTTTCGGCGAGCAGTACTTC.

The V call is TRBV7-8, the J call TRBJ1-2, with D perhaps matching TRBD1 (5 bases). The CDR3 spans 14 residues. V lost 0 bases and J 8 bases, leaving 13 bases between the germline ends. Germline CDR1 SGHVS, CDR2 FQNEAQ. The CDR3 reads CASSLAHRTGGYTF. CDR3 DNA sequence: TGTGCCAGCAGCTTAGCACACAGGACTGGGGGCTACACCTTC.

This chain joins TRBV9 and TRBJ1-2; 7 positions agree with TRBD1. Germline-derived CDR1 and CDR2 are SGDLS and YYNGEE. The CDR3 loop spans 14 amino acids. The J segment lost 8 bases and the V segment lost 0 bases, leaving 7 bases of the junction unmatched. CDR3 bases: TGTGCCAGCAGCGTAGTTGGACAGGCTGACGGCTACACCTTC. As protein: CASSVVGQADGYTF.

V is TRBV6-2 or TRBV6-3 and J is TRBJ2-5; 10 bases align to TRBD2. The V segment lost 2 bases and the J segment 7 bases; nucleotides outside the gene matches: 7. This CDR3 is 15 amino acids long. CDR1 is MNHEY and CDR2 is SVGEGT in the germline V gene. The CDR3 DNA follows: TGTGCCAGCAGTTACGAAGCGGGAGGGGCGAGGACCCAGTACTTC. It specifies CASSYEAGGARTQYF.

The chain has TRBV2 and TRBJ1-3; 7 bases align to TRBD1. V gave up 6 bases and J gave up 0 bases; unmatched junction bases: 5. This CDR3 is built from 15 residues. Germline CDR1 and CDR2: SNHLY and FYNNEI. The CDR3 coding sequence is TGTGCCAGCAGGGAGGACAGGTTCTCTGGAAACACCATATATTTT. Encoded protein: CASREDRFSGNTIYF.

V usage is TRBV4-1 and J usage is TRBJ2-3; 8 bases line up with TRBD2. The CDR3 has 16 residues. CDR1 is MGHRA and CDR2 is YSYEKL in the germline V gene. Unmatched junction bases numbered 4, after V lost 1 base and J lost 1 base. CDR3 region: CASSQVETSGTDTQYF. In DNA, the CDR3 is TGCGCCAGCAGCCAAGTAGAGACTAGCGGCACAGATACGCAGTATTTT.

The chain has TRBV7-9 and TRBJ2-1, with 9 bases matching TRBD2. The CDR3 runs 15 residues. V was pared by 5 bases and J by 7 bases, with 9 bases of the junction left unmatched. CDR1 is SEHNR, CDR2 FQNEAQ, per germline (reference sequence). CDR3 nucleotide sequence: TGTGCCAGCAGCCCAGAGACTAGCGGCAAGAATGAGCAGTTCTTC. Translation: CASSPETSGKNEQFF. Full variable domain (remainder filled in from reference TRBV7-9 and TRBJ2-1): DTGVSQNPRHKITKRGQNVTFRCDPISEHNRLYWYRQTLGQGPEFLTYFQNEAQLEKSRLLSDRFSAERPKGSFSTLEIQRTEQGDSAMYLCASSPETSGKNEQFFGPGTRLTVL.

This clone has just one count. The rearrangement links TRBV3-1 (or the pseudogene TRBV3-2) to TRBJ2-3; D is undetermined. V lost 5 bases and J lost 0, with 15 bases in between. Germline CDR1 is LGHDT and CDR2 is YNNKEL (reference sequence). CDR3 length: 16 amino acids. This CDR3 reads CASSSRSGLSTDTQYF. The CDR3 nucleotides read TGTGCCAGCAGCTCAAGAAGTGGGCTTAGCACAGATACGCAGTATTTT.

V gene TRBV7-7 combines with J gene TRBJ1-4; a possible D gene is TRBD1 (5 bases). Per germline, CDR1 SSHAT and CDR2 FNYEAQ (reference sequence). CDR3 length equals 15 residues. Trimming removed 2 bases at V and 8 bases at J, with 15 bases between. The CDR3: CASSLSHGAGEKLFF. The CDR3, as DNA: TGTGCCAGCAGCTTATCTCACGGGGCTGGGGAAAAACTGTTTTTT. Together with reference TRBV7-7 and TRBJ1-4, the CDR3 gives the full variable domain: GAGVSQSPRYKVTKRGQDVTLRCDPISSHATLYWYQQALGQGPEFLTYFNYEAQPDKSGLPSDRFSAERPEGSISTLTIQRTEQRDSAMYRCASSLSHGAGEKLFFGSGTQLSVL.

The V and J genes are TRBV5-1 and TRBJ2-1, with D possibly matching TRBD2 (5 bases). This CDR3 has 15 amino acids. V lost 4 bases and J 3 bases, leaving 14 bases between the germline ends. The germline V gene has CDR1 SGHRS and CDR2 YFSETQ. The CDR3 is CASSTQSGFYNEQFF. The CDR3 region has the DNA TGCGCCAGCAGCACCCAAAGCGGATTCTACAATGAGCAGTTCTTC. Drawing the rest from reference TRBV5-1 and TRBJ2-1, the complete variable domain is KAGVTQTPRYLIKTRGQQVTLSCSPISGHRSVSWYQQTPGQGLQFLFEYFSETQRNKGNFPGRFSGRQFSNSRSEMNVSTLELGDSALYLCASSTQSGFYNEQFFGPGTRLTVL.

This rearrangement joins TRBV20-1 to TRBJ1-5; unclear D gene. V lost 3 bases, J lost 2 bases, and 14 bases lay in between. Germline assignment: CDR1 DFQATT and CDR2 SNEGSKA (reference sequence). The CDR3 spans 15 residues. CDR3 bases: TGCAGTGCTAGTATGCGGAATGGGGGCAATCAGCCCCAGCATTTT. Residues: CSASMRNGGNQPQHF.

The chain employs TRBV2 and TRBJ2-5; 7 bases line up with TRBD1. Germline CDR1 and CDR2: SNHLY and FYNNEI. The CDR3 extends over 14 amino acids. With V trimmed by 4 bases and J by 5 bases, 7 bases remained unmatched. CDR3 sequence reads: CASSARGGWETQYF. The CDR3 coding sequence is TGTGCCAGCAGTGCGCGAGGGGGCTGGGAGACCCAGTACTTC.

The chain combines TRBV2 with TRBJ2-1; D might be TRBD2 (5 bases). There are 12 residues in the CDR3. The germline CDR1 and CDR2 sequences are SNHLY and FYNNEI. V was pared by 5 bases and J by 3 bases, with 5 bases between. The DNA for the CDR3 is TGTGCCAGCAGTCGGGACTACAATGAGCAGTTCTTC. Translation: CASSRDYNEQFF.